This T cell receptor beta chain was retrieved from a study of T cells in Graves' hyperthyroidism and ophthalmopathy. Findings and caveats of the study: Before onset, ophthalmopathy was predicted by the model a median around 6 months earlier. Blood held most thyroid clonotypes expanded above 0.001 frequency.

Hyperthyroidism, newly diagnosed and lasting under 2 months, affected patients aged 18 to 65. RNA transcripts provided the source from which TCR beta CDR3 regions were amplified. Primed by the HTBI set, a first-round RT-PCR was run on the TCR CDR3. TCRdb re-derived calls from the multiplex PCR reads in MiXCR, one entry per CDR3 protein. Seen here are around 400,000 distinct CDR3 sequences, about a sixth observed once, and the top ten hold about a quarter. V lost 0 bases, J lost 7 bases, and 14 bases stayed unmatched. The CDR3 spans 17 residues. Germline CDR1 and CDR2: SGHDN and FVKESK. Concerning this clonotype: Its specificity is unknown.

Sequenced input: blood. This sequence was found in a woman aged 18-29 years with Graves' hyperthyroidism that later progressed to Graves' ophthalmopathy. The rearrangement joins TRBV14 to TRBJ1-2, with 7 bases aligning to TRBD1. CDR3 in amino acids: CASSQDVTWTGLRGYTF. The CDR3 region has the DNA TGTGCCAGCAGCCAAGATGTGACATGGACAGGCCTGCGTGGCTACACCTTC.